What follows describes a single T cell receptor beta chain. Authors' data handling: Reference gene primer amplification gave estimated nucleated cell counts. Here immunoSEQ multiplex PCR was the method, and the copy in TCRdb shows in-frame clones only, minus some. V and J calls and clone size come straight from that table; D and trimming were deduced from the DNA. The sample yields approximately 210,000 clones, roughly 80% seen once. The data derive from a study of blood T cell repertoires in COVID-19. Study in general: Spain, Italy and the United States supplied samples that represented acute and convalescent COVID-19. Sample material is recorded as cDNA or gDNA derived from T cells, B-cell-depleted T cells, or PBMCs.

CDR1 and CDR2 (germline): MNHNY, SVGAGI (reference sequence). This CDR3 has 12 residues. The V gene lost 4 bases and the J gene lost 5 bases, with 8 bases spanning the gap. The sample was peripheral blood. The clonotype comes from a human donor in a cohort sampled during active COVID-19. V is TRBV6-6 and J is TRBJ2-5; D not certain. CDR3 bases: TGTGCCAGCAGTTCCCCCAGGGAGACCCAGTACTTC. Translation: CASSSPRETQYF.